Reported below is one T cell receptor (beta chain). Its cognate antigen is unknown. The data derive from a study of shared clonotypes between healthy human individuals. General study points: Sample collection involved blood only; tissue repertoires are likely different.

Germline-derived CDR1 and CDR2 are MGHDK and SYGVNS. V dropped 3 bases and J dropped 5 bases, with 14 bases sitting between them. There are 14 residues in the CDR3. Original processing notes: ImmunoSEQ sequences covered only the junction and lacked quality scores; filtering therefore differed. The assay was immunoSEQ multiplex PCR, and TCRdb's table has in-frame clones only and misses some. V and J calls and clone size are those listed in that table; D and trimming were worked out from the DNA. The sample lists around 1,900,000 clones, 93% occurring once. Terminally differentiated effector memory CD45RA+ cells were excluded from the naive CD8 cells, which were CD45RO-negative and positively selected for CCR7.

This clonotype was obtained from a man younger than 30 in good health. Some clones in this sample may be carry-over from other donors' samples. The genes are TRBV25-1 and TRBJ2-7; D may be TRBD2 (6 bases). The sequenced sample was naive CD8+ T cells from PBMCs. CDR3 sequence reads: CASSDSGSTDEQYF. As DNA, the CDR3 is TGTGCCAGCAGTGATAGCGGATCTACCGACGAGCAGTACTTC.